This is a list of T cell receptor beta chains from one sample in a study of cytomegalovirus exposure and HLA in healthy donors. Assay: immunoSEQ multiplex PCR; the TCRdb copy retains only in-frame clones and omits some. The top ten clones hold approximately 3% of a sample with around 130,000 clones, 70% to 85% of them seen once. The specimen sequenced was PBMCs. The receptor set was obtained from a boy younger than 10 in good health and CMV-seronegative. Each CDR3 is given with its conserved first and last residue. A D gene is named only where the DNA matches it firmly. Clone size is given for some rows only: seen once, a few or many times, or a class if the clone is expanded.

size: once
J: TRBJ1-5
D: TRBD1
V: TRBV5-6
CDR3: CASSFRTGVQPQHF
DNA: TGTGCCAGCAGCTTCCGGACAGGGGTTCAGCCCCAGCATTTT

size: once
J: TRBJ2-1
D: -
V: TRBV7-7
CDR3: CASSSTDSPHNEQFF
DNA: TGTGCTAGCAGCTCAACCGACAGCCCACACAATGAGCAGTTCTTC

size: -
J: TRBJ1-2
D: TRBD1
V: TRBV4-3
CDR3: CASSSGQGAVDYTF
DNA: TGCGCCAGCAGCTCGGGACAGGGGGCTGTGGACTACACCTTC

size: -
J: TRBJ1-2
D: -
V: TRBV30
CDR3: CAWNQAGMRHGYTF
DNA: TGTGCCTGGAACCAAGCAGGAATGCGACATGGCTACACCTTC

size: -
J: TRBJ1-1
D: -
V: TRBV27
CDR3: CASSPWSGEWAMNTEAFF
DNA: TGTGCCAGCAGTCCCTGGTCGGGGGAATGGGCCATGAACACTGAAGCTTTCTTT

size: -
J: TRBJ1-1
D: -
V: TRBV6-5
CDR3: CASSQGSNTEAFF
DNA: TGTGCCAGCAGCCAGGGGTCGAACACTGAAGCTTTCTTT

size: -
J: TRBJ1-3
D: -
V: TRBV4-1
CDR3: CASSLQAGSGNTIYF
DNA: TGCGCCAGCAGCCTTCAAGCCGGCTCTGGAAACACCATATATTTT

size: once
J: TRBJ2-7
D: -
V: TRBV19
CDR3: CASSIGGPNYEQYF
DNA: TGTGCCAGTAGTATTGGAGGACCGAACTACGAGCAGTACTTC

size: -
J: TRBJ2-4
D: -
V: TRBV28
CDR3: CASSIAGEGENIQYF
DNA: TGTGCCAGCAGCATCGCAGGGGAGGGGGAAAACATTCAGTACTTC

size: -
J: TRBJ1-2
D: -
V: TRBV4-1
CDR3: CASSHAKSGLDNYGYTF
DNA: TGCGCCAGCAGCCACGCCAAATCGGGGTTGGATAACTATGGCTACACCTTC

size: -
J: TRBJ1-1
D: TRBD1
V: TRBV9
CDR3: CASSSRTGGEGEAFF
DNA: TGTGCCAGCAGCTCGAGGACAGGGGGCGAGGGTGAAGCTTTCTTT

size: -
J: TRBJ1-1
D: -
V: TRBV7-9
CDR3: CASSSETGNTEAFF
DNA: TGTGCCAGCAGCTCCGAAACAGGGAACACTGAAGCTTTCTTT

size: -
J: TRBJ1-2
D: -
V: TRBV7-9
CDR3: CASSSTDGYGYTF
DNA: TGTGCCAGCAGCAGTACAGATGGATATGGCTACACCTTC

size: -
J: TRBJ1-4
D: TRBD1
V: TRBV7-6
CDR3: CASSPDRTNEKLFF
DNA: TGTGCCAGCAGCCCGGACAGGACCAATGAAAAACTGTTTTTT

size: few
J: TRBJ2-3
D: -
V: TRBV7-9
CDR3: CASSPTPRLVDTQYF
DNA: TGTGCCAGCAGCCCCACCCCGAGACTAGTGGATACGCAGTATTTT

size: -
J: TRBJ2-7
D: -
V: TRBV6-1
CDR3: CASSGQGYEQYF
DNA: TGTGCCAGCAGTGGACAAGGCTACGAGCAGTACTTC

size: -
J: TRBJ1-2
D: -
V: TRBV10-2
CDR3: CASNGGGAYGYTF
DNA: TGCGCCAGCAACGGCGGCGGGGCCTATGGCTACACCTTC

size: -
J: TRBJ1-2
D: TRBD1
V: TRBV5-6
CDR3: CASSWTGVAYGYTF
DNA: TGTGCCAGCAGCTGGACAGGGGTCGCCTATGGCTACACCTTC

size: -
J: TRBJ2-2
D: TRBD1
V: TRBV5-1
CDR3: CASSFRDRGRGGTGELFF
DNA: TGCGCCAGCAGCTTCCGGGACAGGGGGCGCGGGGGCACCGGGGAGCTGTTTTTT

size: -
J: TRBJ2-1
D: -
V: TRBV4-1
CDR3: CASSQKALGRNEQFF
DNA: TGCGCCAGCAGCCAGAAGGCCCTGGGGCGTAATGAGCAGTTCTTC

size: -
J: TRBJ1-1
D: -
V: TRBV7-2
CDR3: CASSPLDRLGTEAFF
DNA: TGTGCCAGCAGCCCCCTTGACAGATTGGGCACTGAAGCTTTCTTT

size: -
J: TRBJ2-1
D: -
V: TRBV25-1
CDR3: CASSEYGASSYNEQFF
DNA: TGTGCCAGCAGTGAATATGGGGCCTCCTCCTACAATGAGCAGTTCTTC

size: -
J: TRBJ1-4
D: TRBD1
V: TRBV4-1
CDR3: CASKPGQAEIEKLFF
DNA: TGCGCCAGCAAACCCGGACAGGCTGAGATTGAAAAACTGTTTTTT

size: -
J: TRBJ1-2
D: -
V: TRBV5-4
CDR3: CASSTPTEAYGYTF
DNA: TGTGCCAGCAGCACGCCGACAGAAGCTTATGGCTACACCTTC

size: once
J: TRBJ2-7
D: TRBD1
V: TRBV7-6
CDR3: CASSLEAGGIYEQYF
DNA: TGTGCCAGCAGCTTAGAGGCAGGGGGCATTTACGAGCAGTACTTC

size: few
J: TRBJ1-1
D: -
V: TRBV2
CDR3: CASSERKGADTEAFF
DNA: TGTGCCAGCAGTGAGAGGAAAGGGGCGGACACTGAAGCTTTCTTT

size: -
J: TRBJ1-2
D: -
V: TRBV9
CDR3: CASSVTGRTEDGYTF
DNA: TGTGCCAGCAGCGTAACTGGCAGGACAGAAGATGGCTACACCTTC

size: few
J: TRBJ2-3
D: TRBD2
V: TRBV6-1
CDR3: CASSLTSGSTDTQYF
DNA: TGTGCCAGCAGCCTGACTAGCGGGAGCACAGATACGCAGTATTTT

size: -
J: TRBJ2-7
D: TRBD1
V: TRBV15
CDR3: CATRTTGQGYSYEQYF
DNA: TGTGCCACCCGCACCACGGGACAGGGGTATTCCTACGAGCAGTACTTC

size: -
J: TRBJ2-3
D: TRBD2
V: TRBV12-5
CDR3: CASGYHRRGVYGTDTQYF
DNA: TGTGCTAGTGGTTACCACAGGCGGGGGGTGTATGGCACAGATACGCAGTATTTT

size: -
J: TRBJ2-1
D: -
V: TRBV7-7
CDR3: CASSPEGRAGYNEQFF
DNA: TGTGCTAGCAGCCCAGAGGGGCGAGCGGGTTACAATGAGCAGTTCTTC

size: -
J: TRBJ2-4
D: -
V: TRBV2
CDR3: CASSEDRGAKNIQYF
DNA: TGTGCCAGCAGTGAAGATCGGGGAGCCAAAAACATTCAGTACTTC

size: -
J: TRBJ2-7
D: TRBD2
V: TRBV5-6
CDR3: CASSFPGGPALF
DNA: TGTGCCAGCAGCTTCCCGGGGGGTCCCGCGCTTTTC

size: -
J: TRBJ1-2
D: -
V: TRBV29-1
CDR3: CSVEDLRGGYTF
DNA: TGCAGCGTTGAAGATCTAAGGGGTGGCTACACCTTC